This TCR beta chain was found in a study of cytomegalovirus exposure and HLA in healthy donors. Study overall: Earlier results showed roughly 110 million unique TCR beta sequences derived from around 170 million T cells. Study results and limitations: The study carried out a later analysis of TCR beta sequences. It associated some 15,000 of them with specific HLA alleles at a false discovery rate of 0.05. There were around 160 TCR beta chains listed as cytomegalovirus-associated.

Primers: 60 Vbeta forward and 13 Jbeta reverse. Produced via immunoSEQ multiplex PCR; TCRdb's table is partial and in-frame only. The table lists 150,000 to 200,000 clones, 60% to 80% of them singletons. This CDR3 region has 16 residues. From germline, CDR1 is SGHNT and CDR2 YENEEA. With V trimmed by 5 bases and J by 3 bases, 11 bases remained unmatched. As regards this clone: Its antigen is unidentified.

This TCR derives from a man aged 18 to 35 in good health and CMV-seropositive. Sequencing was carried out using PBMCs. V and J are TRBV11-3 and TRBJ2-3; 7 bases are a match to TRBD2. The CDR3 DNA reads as TGTGCCAGCAGCCGAGGCGGGAGCTTGAAAACAGATACGCAGTATTTT. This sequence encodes CASSRGGSLKTDTQYF. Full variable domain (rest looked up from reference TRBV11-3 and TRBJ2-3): EAGVVQSPRYKIIEKKQPVAFWCNPISGHNTLYWYLQNLGQGPELLIRYENEEAVDDSQLPKDRFSAERLKGVDSTLKIQPAELGDSAVYLCASSRGGSLKTDTQYFGPGTRLTVL.